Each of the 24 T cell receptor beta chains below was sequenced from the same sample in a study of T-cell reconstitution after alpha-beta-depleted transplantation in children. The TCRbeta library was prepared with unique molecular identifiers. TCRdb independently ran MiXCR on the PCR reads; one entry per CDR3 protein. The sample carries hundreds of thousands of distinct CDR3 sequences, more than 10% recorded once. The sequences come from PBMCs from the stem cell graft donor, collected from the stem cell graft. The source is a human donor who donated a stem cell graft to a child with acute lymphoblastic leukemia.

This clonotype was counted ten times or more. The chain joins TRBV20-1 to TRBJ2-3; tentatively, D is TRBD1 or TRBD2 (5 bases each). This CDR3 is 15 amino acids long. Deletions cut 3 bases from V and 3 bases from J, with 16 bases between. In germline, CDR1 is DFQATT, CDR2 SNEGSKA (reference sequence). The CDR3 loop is CSARIGGRGTDTQYF. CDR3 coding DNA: TGCAGTGCTAGGATCGGAGGAAGGGGAACAGATACGCAGTATTTT.

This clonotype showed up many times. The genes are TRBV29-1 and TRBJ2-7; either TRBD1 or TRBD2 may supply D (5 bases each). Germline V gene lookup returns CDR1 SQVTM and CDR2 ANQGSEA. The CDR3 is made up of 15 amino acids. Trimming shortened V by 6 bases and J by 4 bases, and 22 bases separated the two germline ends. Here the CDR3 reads CSVAYPGTFPYEQYF. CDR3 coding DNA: TGCAGCGTCGCTTACCCGGGGACCTTTCCTTACGAGCAGTACTTC.

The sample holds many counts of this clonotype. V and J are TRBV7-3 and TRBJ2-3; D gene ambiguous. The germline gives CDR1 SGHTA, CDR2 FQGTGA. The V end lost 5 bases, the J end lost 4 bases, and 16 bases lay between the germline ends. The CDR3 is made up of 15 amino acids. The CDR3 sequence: CASSRIGPWADTQYF. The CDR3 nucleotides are TGTGCCAGCAGCCGTATAGGGCCGTGGGCAGATACGCAGTATTTT.

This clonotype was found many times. CDR3 sequence (DNA): TGTGCCAGCACTCACACGCCGGGACAGAAGAACACTGAAGCTTTCTTT. Residues: CASTHTPGQKNTEAFF. The gene calls are TRBV12-3 or TRBV12-4 and TRBJ1-1, with 7 bases fitting TRBD1. This CDR3 comprises 16 residues. V dropped 7 bases and J dropped 1; count of bases not matched to a gene: 12.

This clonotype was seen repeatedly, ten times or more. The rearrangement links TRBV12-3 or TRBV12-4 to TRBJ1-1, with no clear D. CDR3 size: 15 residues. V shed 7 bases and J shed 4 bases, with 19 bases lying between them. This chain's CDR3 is CASTQNSGSGTEAFF. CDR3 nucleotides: TGTGCCAGCACCCAAAATTCTGGGAGCGGCACTGAAGCTTTCTTT.

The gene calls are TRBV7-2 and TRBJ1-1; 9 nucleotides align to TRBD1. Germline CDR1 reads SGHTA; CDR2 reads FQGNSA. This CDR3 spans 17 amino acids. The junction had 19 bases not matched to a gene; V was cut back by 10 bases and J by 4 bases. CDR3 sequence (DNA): TGTGCCACCCCAACCCGGGACAGGGAATCATGGGGCACTGAAGCTTTCTTT. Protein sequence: CATPTRDRESWGTEAFF.

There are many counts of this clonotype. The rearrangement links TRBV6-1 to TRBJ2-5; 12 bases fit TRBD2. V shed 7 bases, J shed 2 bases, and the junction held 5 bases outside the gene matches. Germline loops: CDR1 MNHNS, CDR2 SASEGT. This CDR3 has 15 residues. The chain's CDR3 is CASNPGLAGQETQYF. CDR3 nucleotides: TGTGCCAGCAACCCGGGACTAGCGGGTCAAGAGACCCAGTACTTC.

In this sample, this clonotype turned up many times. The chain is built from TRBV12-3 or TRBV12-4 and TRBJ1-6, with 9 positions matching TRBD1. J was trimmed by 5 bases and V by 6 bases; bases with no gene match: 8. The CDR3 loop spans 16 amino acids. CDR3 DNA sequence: TGTGCCAGCAGCGTAACAGGGGGCTTGCATAATTCACCCCTCCACTTT. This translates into CASSVTGGLHNSPLHF.

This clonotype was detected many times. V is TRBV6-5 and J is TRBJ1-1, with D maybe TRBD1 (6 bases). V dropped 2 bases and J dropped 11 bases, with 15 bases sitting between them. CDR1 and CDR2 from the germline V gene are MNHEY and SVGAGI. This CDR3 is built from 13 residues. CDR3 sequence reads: CASSYTQGGVAFF. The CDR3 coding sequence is TGTGCCAGCAGTTACACACAGGGTGGGGTGGCTTTCTTT.

The CDR3 nucleotides are TGTGCCAGCAGCGGATCCCTCAGGGATGGCTACACCTTC. Translating gives CASSGSLRDGYTF. The rearrangement joins TRBV7-2 to TRBJ1-2; D is perhaps TRBD1 (5 bases). Trimming stripped 5 bases from V and 6 bases from J, with 13 bases between. This CDR3 has 13 amino acids. Germline V gene sequence: CDR1 SGHTA, CDR2 FQGNSA.

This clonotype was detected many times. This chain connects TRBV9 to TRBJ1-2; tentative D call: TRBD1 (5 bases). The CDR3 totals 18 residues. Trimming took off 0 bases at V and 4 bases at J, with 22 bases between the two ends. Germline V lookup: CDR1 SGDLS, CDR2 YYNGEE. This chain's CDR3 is CASSVGLYRDSGGYGYTF. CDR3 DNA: TGTGCCAGCAGCGTAGGGTTGTACCGGGACTCAGGTGGCTATGGCTACACCTTC.

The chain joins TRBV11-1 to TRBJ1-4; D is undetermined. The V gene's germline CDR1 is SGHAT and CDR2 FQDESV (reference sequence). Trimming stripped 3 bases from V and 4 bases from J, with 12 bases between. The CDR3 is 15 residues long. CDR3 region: CASSLGAAYNEKLFF. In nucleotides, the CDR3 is TGTGCCAGCAGCTTGGGTGCAGCTTATAATGAAAAACTGTTTTTT.

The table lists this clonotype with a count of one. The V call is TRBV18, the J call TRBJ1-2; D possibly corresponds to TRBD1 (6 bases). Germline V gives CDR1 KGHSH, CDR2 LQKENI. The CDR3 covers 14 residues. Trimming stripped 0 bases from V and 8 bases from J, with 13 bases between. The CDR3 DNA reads TGTGCCAGCTCACCACCGGGGCAGGGGATCGGCTACACCTTC. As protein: CASSPPGQGIGYTF.

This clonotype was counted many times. The DNA for the CDR3 is TGTGCCAGCAGCTTAGTGGCGGGGCCCAAAACTTACTCTAGCTCCTACAATGAGCAGTTCTTC. Encoded protein: CASSLVAGPKTYSSSYNEQFF. The chain recombines TRBV11-2 with TRBJ2-1; D may be TRBD2 (6 bases). The CDR3 spans 21 residues. CDR1 is SGHAT, CDR2 FQNNGV, per germline. Trimming stripped 1 base from V and 0 bases from J, with 25 bases between.

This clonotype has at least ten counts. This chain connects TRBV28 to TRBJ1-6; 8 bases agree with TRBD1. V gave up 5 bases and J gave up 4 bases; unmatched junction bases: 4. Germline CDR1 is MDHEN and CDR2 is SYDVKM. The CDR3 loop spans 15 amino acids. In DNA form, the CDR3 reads TGTGCCAGCAGTCCCCGGACAGGGTATAATTCACCCCTCCACTTT. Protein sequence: CASSPRTGYNSPLHF.

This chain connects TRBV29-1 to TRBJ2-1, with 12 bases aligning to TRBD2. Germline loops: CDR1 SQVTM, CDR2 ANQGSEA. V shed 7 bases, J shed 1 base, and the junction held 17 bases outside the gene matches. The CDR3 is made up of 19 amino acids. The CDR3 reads CSAPWGASGRARSYNEQFF. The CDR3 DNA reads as TGCAGCGCCCCTTGGGGGGCTAGCGGGAGGGCCAGGTCCTACAATGAGCAGTTCTTC.

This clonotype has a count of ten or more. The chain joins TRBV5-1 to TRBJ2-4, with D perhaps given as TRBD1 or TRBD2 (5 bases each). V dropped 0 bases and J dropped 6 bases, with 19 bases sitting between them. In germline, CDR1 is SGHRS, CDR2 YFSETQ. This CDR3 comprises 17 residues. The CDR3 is CASSLALGDVGGNIQYF. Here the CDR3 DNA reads TGCGCCAGCAGCTTGGCGTTAGGGGATGTTGGGGGAAACATTCAGTACTTC. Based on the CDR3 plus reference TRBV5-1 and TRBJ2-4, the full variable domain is KAGVTQTPRYLIKTRGQQVTLSCSPISGHRSVSWYQQTPGQGLQFLFEYFSETQRNKGNFPGRFSGRQFSNSRSEMNVSTLELGDSALYLCASSLALGDVGGNIQYFGAGTRLSVL.

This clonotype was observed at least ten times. The CDR3 region is CSARTSGNTIYF. The DNA for the CDR3 is TGCAGCGCAAGAACTTCTGGAAACACCATATATTTT. This sequence joins TRBV29-1 and TRBJ1-3; D ambiguous. Germline CDR1 SQVTM, CDR2 ANQGSEA. Trimming removed 7 bases at V and 1 base at J, with 8 bases between. There are 12 residues in the CDR3.

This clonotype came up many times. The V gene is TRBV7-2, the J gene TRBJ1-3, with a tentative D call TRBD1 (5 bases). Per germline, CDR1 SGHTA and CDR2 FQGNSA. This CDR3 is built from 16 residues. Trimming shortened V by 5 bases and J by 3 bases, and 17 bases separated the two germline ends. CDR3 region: CASSLGGARNGNTIYF. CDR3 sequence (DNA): TGTGCCAGCAGCCTAGGTGGGGCGCGCAATGGAAACACCATATATTTT. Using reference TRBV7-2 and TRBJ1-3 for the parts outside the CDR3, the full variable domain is GAGVSQSPSNKVTEKGKDVELRCDPISGHTALYWYRQSLGQGLEFLIYFQGNSAPDKSGLPSDRFSAERTGGSVSTLTIQRTQQEDSAVYLCASSLGGARNGNTIYFGEGSWLTVV.

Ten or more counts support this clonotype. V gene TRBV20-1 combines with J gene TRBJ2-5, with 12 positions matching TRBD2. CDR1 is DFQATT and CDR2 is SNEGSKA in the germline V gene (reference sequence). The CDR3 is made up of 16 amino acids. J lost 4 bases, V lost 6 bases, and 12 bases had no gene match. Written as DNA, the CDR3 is TGCAGTGCCAGGACTAGCGGGGAGGCCTTGCGAGAGACCCAGTACTTC. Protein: CSARTSGEALRETQYF.

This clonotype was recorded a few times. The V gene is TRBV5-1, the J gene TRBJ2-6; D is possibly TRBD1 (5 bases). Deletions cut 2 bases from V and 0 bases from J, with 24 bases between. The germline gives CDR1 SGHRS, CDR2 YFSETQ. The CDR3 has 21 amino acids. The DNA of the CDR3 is TGCGCCAGCAGCTTTACGAACGACTCCCGACAGTCGTCCTCTGGGGCCAACGTCCTGACTTTC. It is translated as CASSFTNDSRQSSSGANVLTF. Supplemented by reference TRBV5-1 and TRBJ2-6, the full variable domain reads KAGVTQTPRYLIKTRGQQVTLSCSPISGHRSVSWYQQTPGQGLQFLFEYFSETQRNKGNFPGRFSGRQFSNSRSEMNVSTLELGDSALYLCASSFTNDSRQSSSGANVLTFGAGSRLTVL.

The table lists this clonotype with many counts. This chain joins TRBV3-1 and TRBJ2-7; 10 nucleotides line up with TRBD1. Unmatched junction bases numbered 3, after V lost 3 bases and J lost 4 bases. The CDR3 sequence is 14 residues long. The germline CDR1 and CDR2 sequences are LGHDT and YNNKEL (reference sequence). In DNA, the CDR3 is TGTGCCAGCAGCCACCGGACAGGGGGGTACGAGCAGTACTTC. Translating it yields CASSHRTGGYEQYF.

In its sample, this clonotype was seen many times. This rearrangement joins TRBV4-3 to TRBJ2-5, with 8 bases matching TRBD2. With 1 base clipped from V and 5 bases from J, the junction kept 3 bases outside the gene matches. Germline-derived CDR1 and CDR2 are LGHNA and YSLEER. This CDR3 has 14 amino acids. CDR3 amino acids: CASSQGTSWETQYF. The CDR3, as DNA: TGCGCCAGCAGCCAAGGGACTAGCTGGGAGACCCAGTACTTC.

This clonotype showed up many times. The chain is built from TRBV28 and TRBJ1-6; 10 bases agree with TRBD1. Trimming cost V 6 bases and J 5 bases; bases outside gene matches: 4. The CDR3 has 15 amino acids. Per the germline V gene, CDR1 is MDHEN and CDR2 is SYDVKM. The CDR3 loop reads CASSSGTGDNSPLHF. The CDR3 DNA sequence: TGTGCCAGCAGCTCCGGGACAGGGGATAATTCACCCCTCCACTTT. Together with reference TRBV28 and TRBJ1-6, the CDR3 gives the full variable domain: DVKVTQSSRYLVKRTGEKVFLECVQDMDHENMFWYRQDPGLGLRLIYFSYDVKMKEKGDIPEGYSVSREKKERFSLILESASTNQTSMYLCASSSGTGDNSPLHFGNGTRLTVT.